This entry lists 27 T cell receptor beta chains sequenced from one sample in a study of blood T cells in healthy people across ages. It was with a sample-barcoded 5' primer and a J-beta primer mix that a second PCR of about 6 to 12 cycles was run. Using its own MiXCR run on the 5' RACE reads, TCRdb lists one record per CDR3 protein. The data contain almost 550,000 distinct CDR3 sequences, approximately 25% of them singletons. These data are also associated with another study on T cells of mothers and their children.

Source material: blood. These receptors came from a boy aged 5-17 years in good health.

This chain uses TRBV6-2 or TRBV6-3 with TRBJ1-5; D might be TRBD1 (5 bases). This CDR3 has 15 amino acids. Germline V gene lookup returns CDR1 MNHEY and CDR2 SVGEGT. Trimming removed 0 bases at V and 5 bases at J, with 11 bases between. The CDR3 loop is CASSYSPGKDQPQHF. The DNA for the CDR3 is TGTGCCAGCAGTTACTCTCCAGGGAAGGATCAGCCCCAGCATTTT.

This chain uses TRBV20-1 with TRBJ2-1; 9 nucleotides align to TRBD1. The germline V gene has CDR1 DFQATT and CDR2 SNEGSKA (reference sequence). CDR3 length: 15 residues. After removal of 2 bases from V and 1 base from J, the junction contained 3 bases not matched to a gene. CDR3 sequence reads: CSARLTGGSYNEQFF. The DNA for the CDR3 is TGCAGTGCTAGACTGACAGGGGGTTCCTACAATGAGCAGTTCTTC.

The chain recombines TRBV4-3 with TRBJ2-6, with D possibly matching TRBD2 (5 bases). The CDR3 is 18 residues long. Germline V gives CDR1 LGHNA, CDR2 YSLEER. Trimming took off 0 bases at V and 2 bases at J, with 14 bases between the two ends. DNA of the CDR3: TGCGCCAGCAGCCAAGAATTCGGGATTCAGGCTGGGGCCAACGTCCTGACTTTC. As protein: CASSQEFGIQAGANVLTF.

The V and J genes are TRBV7-9 and TRBJ2-1, with D uncertain. Trimming left V 5 bases short and J 0 bases short, with 11 bases between. CDR1 and CDR2 (germline): SEHNR, FQNEAQ (reference sequence). CDR3 length equals 15 residues. The CDR3 coding sequence is TGTGCCAGCAGCCACTGGCGTGTCTCCTACAATGAGCAGTTCTTC. This codes for CASSHWRVSYNEQFF. The full variable domain, in which reference TRBV7-9 and TRBJ2-1 provide the parts outside the CDR3, is DTGVSQNPRHKITKRGQNVTFRCDPISEHNRLYWYRQTLGQGPEFLTYFQNEAQLEKSRLLSDRFSAERPKGSFSTLEIQRTEQGDSAMYLCASSHWRVSYNEQFFGPGTRLTVL.

This clonotype was seen repeatedly, ten times or more. The rearrangement links TRBV28 to TRBJ2-5, with D possibly matching TRBD2 (5 bases). This CDR3 is 12 amino acids long. Germline lookup yields CDR1 MDHEN and CDR2 SYDVKM. Trimming removed 5 bases at V and 7 bases at J, with 11 bases between. The CDR3 bases are TGTGCCAGCAGTGCGAGGGCAGCGACCCAGTACTTC. Its protein product is CASSARAATQYF.

V and J are TRBV20-1 and TRBJ2-7; a possible D gene is TRBD1 (6 bases). Trimming took 8 bases from V and 5 from J, leaving 16 bases between them. The length of the CDR3 is 12 residues. Germline V gene sequence: CDR1 DFQATT, CDR2 SNEGSKA (reference sequence). Here the CDR3 reads CSRTGLVNEQYF. CDR3 sequence (DNA): TGCAGTAGAACAGGGTTGGTCAACGAGCAGTACTTC.

V and J are TRBV7-2 and TRBJ2-5; TRBD2 aligns across 8 bases. V lost 2 bases, J lost 1 base, and 3 bases stayed unmatched. This CDR3 spans 15 amino acids. Germline V CDR1 and CDR2: SGHTA, FQGNSA. CDR3 coding DNA: TGTGCCAGCAGCTTAAATGCGGGAGGCCAAGAGACCCAGTACTTC. Protein product: CASSLNAGGQETQYF. The whole variable domain, remainder taken from reference TRBV7-2 and TRBJ2-5, is GAGVSQSPSNKVTEKGKDVELRCDPISGHTALYWYRQSLGQGLEFLIYFQGNSAPDKSGLPSDRFSAERTGGSVSTLTIQRTQQEDSAVYLCASSLNAGGQETQYFGPGTRLLVL.

The J gene is TRBJ2-1, the V gene TRBV28; no reliable D call. Germline CDR1 is MDHEN and CDR2 is SYDVKM. This CDR3 is built from 14 residues. Trimming took 5 bases from V and 9 from J, leaving 17 bases between them. CDR3 bases: TGTGCCAGCAGTCAACAGCATCAGCGAGGTGAGCAGTTCTTC. Protein product: CASSQQHQRGEQFF.

This clonotype has a handful of counts. CDR3 amino acids: CASSLADLGGNGYTF. In DNA form, the CDR3 reads TGTGCCAGCAGCTTAGCGGACCTCGGGGGTAATGGCTACACCTTC. The genes are TRBV7-2 and TRBJ1-2; D is possibly TRBD1 (5 bases). The V end lost 0 bases, the J end lost 6 bases, and 14 bases lay between the germline ends. Germline values: CDR1 SGHTA, CDR2 FQGNSA. There are 15 residues in the CDR3.

This clonotype was detected a few times. This chain connects TRBV24-1 to TRBJ2-5; possible D gene TRBD2, 5 bases. The CDR3 loop spans 16 amino acids. Looked up from germline, CDR1 is KGHDR and CDR2 is SFDVKD. V gave up 2 bases and J gave up 5 bases, with 17 bases separating them. CDR3 DNA: TGTGCCACCAGTGATTATAGGACTGGAGCCGGTGAGACCCAGTACTTC. It translates to CATSDYRTGAGETQYF.

The V and J genes are TRBV9 and TRBJ2-7; TRBD1 matches 8 bases. The germline CDR1 and CDR2 sequences are SGDLS and YYNGEE. The CDR3 has 16 amino acids. V lost 4 bases to trimming and J lost 0 bases; unmatched junction nucleotides: 9. The CDR3 loop is CASSPWTGTSSYEQYF. The CDR3 DNA sequence: TGTGCCAGCAGCCCCTGGACAGGGACCAGCTCCTACGAGCAGTACTTC.

In this sample, this clonotype turned up a few times. Its ends do not fully match the called genes, so a read error is possible. This sequence joins TRBV5-5 and TRBJ2-1, with 9 positions matching TRBD1. This CDR3 region has 15 residues. Germline V gives CDR1 SGHKS, CDR2 YYEKEE (reference sequence). The CDR3 sequence is CASRSDRGGYNERFF. The CDR3 bases are TGTGCCAGCAGATCCGACAGGGGGGGCTACAATGAGCGGTTCTTC.

The rearrangement uses TRBV15 and TRBJ1-2; 9 nucleotides match TRBD1. From germline, CDR1 is LNHNV and CDR2 YYDKDF (reference sequence). Trimming cost V 0 bases and J 6 bases; bases outside gene matches: 2. The CDR3 has 14 amino acids. The CDR3 loop reads CATSRDRTGDGYTF. The CDR3 DNA reads as TGTGCCACCAGCAGAGACCGGACAGGGGATGGCTACACCTTC.

V usage is TRBV9 and J usage is TRBJ1-2, with 7 bases fitting TRBD1. Germline loops: CDR1 SGDLS, CDR2 YYNGEE. The J segment lost 8 bases and the V segment lost 3 bases, leaving 16 bases of the junction unmatched. The CDR3 is 16 residues long. The CDR3 protein is CASSGSKGTALRGYTF. The DNA for the CDR3 is TGTGCCAGCAGCGGATCAAAAGGGACAGCCCTTCGGGGCTACACCTTC.

This chain joins TRBV7-8 and TRBJ2-3; 12 nucleotides agree with TRBD2. Germline values: CDR1 SGHVS, CDR2 FQNEAQ. The ends lost 2 bases at V and 4 bases at J; junction bases unmatched: 4. This CDR3 region has 16 residues. The CDR3 here is CASSLRLAGAADTQYF. As DNA, the CDR3 is TGTGCCAGCAGCTTAAGACTAGCGGGAGCTGCAGATACGCAGTATTTT.

This clonotype was observed a handful of times. The genes are TRBV5-1 and TRBJ2-1, with 11 bases lining up with TRBD2. This CDR3 comprises 16 residues. Germline assignment: CDR1 SGHRS and CDR2 YFSETQ. V lost 4 bases, J lost 2 bases, and 5 bases stayed unmatched. CDR3 sequence reads: CASSLTSGETYNEQFF. The DNA of the CDR3 is TGCGCCAGCAGCCTGACTAGCGGGGAGACCTACAATGAGCAGTTCTTC.

This chain uses TRBV15 with TRBJ1-2, with a tentative D call TRBD1 (6 bases). Deletions cut 1 base from V and 3 bases from J, with 12 bases between. The CDR3 is 15 amino acids. Germline CDR1 is LNHNV and CDR2 is YYDKDF (reference sequence). CDR3: CATSRAQGYDYGYTF. The CDR3 DNA reads as TGTGCCACCAGCAGAGCTCAGGGGTATGACTATGGCTACACCTTC.

The chain recombines TRBV29-1 with TRBJ1-4, with TRBD1 identical over 9 bases. V gave up 4 bases and J gave up 12 bases; unmatched junction bases: 12. Germline CDR1 reads SQVTM; CDR2 reads ANQGSEA. There are 14 residues in the CDR3. CDR3 in DNA: TGCAGCGTTGTTAAGAACCGGGGGGACAGGGAACTGTTTTTT. This encodes CSVVKNRGDRELFF.

This clonotype was picked up a small number of times. V usage is TRBV6-1 and J usage is TRBJ2-1; D might be TRBD1 (5 bases). The germline V and J ends were trimmed by 5 bases and 1 base, with 12 bases remaining between them. The CDR3 has 15 amino acids. Germline lookup yields CDR1 MNHNS and CDR2 SASEGT. The CDR3 region is CASSQLRDSYNEQFF. The CDR3 nucleotides are TGTGCCAGCAGTCAACTCAGGGATTCCTACAATGAGCAGTTCTTC.

This sequence joins TRBV2 and TRBJ1-1; 8 bases match TRBD1. J lost 11 bases, V lost 7 bases, and 6 bases had no gene match. The CDR3 has 11 amino acids. Germline V gene sequence: CDR1 SNHLY, CDR2 FYNNEI. The CDR3 reads CASKTGDTAFF. CDR3 nucleotides: TGTGCCAGCAAGACAGGGGATACGGCTTTCTTT. Based on the CDR3 plus reference TRBV2 and TRBJ1-1, the full variable domain is EPEVTQTPSHQVTQMGQEVILRCVPISNHLYFYWYRQILGQKVEFLVSFYNNEISEKSEIFDDQFSVERPDGSNFTLKIRSTKLEDSAMYFCASKTGDTAFFGQGTRLTVV.

Only a few counts were recorded for this clonotype. The chain is built from TRBV30 and TRBJ2-5, with a weak D call TRBD1 (5 bases). The CDR3 covers 13 residues. CDR1 is GTSNPN, CDR2 SVGIG, per germline (reference sequence). The V gene lost 3 bases and the J gene lost 3 bases, with 11 bases spanning the gap. CDR3 loop: CAWRSLGEETQYF. In DNA form, the CDR3 reads TGTGCCTGGAGATCCCTAGGGGAAGAGACCCAGTACTTC.

This clonotype was found a few times. CDR3 loop: CSARVTSPTSGLLEETQYF. DNA for the CDR3: TGCAGTGCTAGAGTAACCTCCCCAACTAGCGGGCTCTTGGAAGAGACCCAGTACTTC. This chain links TRBV20-1 with TRBJ2-5, with 9 nucleotides matching TRBD2. V gave up 1 base and J gave up 3 bases; unmatched junction bases: 18. CDR3 length: 19 residues. Germline loops: CDR1 DFQATT, CDR2 SNEGSKA (reference sequence).

CDR3 bases: TGCAGTGCTCATACTAGCGGGAGGGAGTCCTACGAGCAGTACTTC. This gives the protein CSAHTSGRESYEQYF. The chain links TRBV20-1 to TRBJ2-7, with TRBD2 identical over 13 bases. The CDR3 covers 15 residues. Germline V gives CDR1 DFQATT, CDR2 SNEGSKA (reference sequence). V was clipped by 5 bases and J by 1 base; unmatched bases: 5.

This clonotype was detected only a few times. CDR3 in amino acids: CASSQGTPVVESGNTIYF. In DNA form, the CDR3 reads TGCGCCAGCAGCCAAGGTACCCCTGTCGTAGAATCTGGAAACACCATATATTTT. J is TRBJ1-3 and V is TRBV4-3, with no clear D. CDR3 length: 18 residues. From germline, CDR1 is LGHNA and CDR2 YSLEER. The V gene lost 1 base and the J gene lost 1 base, with 17 bases spanning the gap.

This chain connects TRBV5-1 to TRBJ2-7, with D perhaps being TRBD1 or TRBD2 (5 bases each). With 8 bases removed from V and 3 bases from J, the gap between germline ends came to 15 bases. The CDR3 runs 13 residues. Per germline, CDR1 SGHRS and CDR2 YFSETQ. The CDR3 spells CASTGPDSYEQYF. CDR3 DNA: TGCGCCAGTACGGGACCAGATAGCTACGAGCAGTACTTC.

Ten or more counts support this clonotype. This chain joins TRBV5-1 and TRBJ2-4, with D perhaps matching TRBD1 or TRBD2 (5 bases each). The CDR3 runs 14 residues. Per the germline V gene, CDR1 is SGHRS and CDR2 is YFSETQ. V shed 3 bases and J shed 9 bases, with 16 bases lying between them. The CDR3 sequence: CASSSRDGLGIQYF. CDR3 sequence (DNA): TGCGCCAGCAGCTCCCGGGACGGGCTAGGCATTCAGTACTTC.

This clonotype has only a few counts. The rearrangement joins TRBV29-1 to TRBJ2-5; D remains unclear. Deletions cut 3 bases from V and 5 bases from J, with 13 bases between. The CDR3 consists of 13 residues. The germline CDR1 and CDR2 sequences are SQVTM and ANQGSEA. CDR3 loop: CSVESVGRETQYF. CDR3 nucleotides: TGCAGCGTTGAGTCGGTTGGCCGGGAGACCCAGTACTTC.